This is a list of T cell receptor beta chains from one sample in a study of long-term antiretroviral therapy in people with HIV. The table came from immunoSEQ multiplex PCR; TCRdb's copy has only in-frame clones and leaves some out. The data show 25,000 to 35,000 clones, around nine tenths seen once. The specimen was unsorted PBMCs, collected 1.8 years after starting antiretroviral therapy. The receptors derive from a woman aged 18-29 years with HIV. Each CDR3 is given with its conserved first and last residue. A D gene is named only where the DNA matches it firmly. Only some rows state a clone size, as once, few, many or a class for expanded clones.

abundance | j_gene | d_gene | v_gene | CDR3aa | CDR3nt
NA | TRBJ1-2 | NA | TRBV5-4 | CASSLPTVYDYGYTF | TGTGCCAGCAGCCTCCCGACGGTTTATGACTATGGCTACACCTTC
once | TRBJ2-7 | NA | TRBV10-3 | CAISGGLSYEQYF | TGTGCCATCAGTGGGGGACTGTCCTACGAGCAGTACTTC
once | TRBJ2-5 | NA | TRBV27 | CASSLGGAGEQYF | TGTGCCAGCAGTTTAGGGGGGGCTGGAGAGCAGTACTTC
NA | TRBJ2-5 | NA | TRBV19 | CASSNGGPETQYF | TGTGCCAGTAGTAATGGAGGGCCAGAGACCCAGTACTTC
once | TRBJ2-1 | NA | TRBV6-6 | CASVPRPDNEQFF | TGTGCCAGCGTCCCCAGGCCCGACAATGAGCAGTTCTTC
NA | TRBJ2-1 | NA | TRBV28 | CASIGTPRHNEQFF | TGTGCCAGCATTGGGACACCCCGTCACAATGAGCAGTTCTTC
NA | TRBJ2-5 | TRBD2 | TRBV9 | CASSPRTSRETQYF | TGTGCCAGCAGCCCCAGGACTAGCCGAGAGACCCAGTACTTC
NA | TRBJ1-4 | TRBD1 | TRBV7-3 | CASSQQGGDEKLFF | TGTGCCAGCAGCCAACAGGGGGGGGATGAAAAACTGTTTTTT
NA | TRBJ2-1 | TRBD1 | TRBV7-2 | CASSMGQSTYNEQFF | TGTGCCAGCAGCATGGGACAGTCCACCTACAATGAGCAGTTCTTC
NA | TRBJ2-7 | NA | TRBV5-6 | CASSRDVSDSSGEQYF | TGTGCCAGCAGCAGGGACGTGTCGGACAGTTCCGGCGAGCAGTACTTC
NA | TRBJ1-4 | NA | TRBV4-3 | CASSQEQVLFF | TGCGCCAGCAGCCAAGAACAGGTTCTGTTTTTT
NA | TRBJ2-7 | NA | TRBV20-1 | CSARDGLEQYF | TGCAGTGCTAGAGATGGACTCGAGCAGTACTTC
NA | TRBJ2-1 | NA | TRBV11-1 | CASSSLTRIEQFF | TGTGCCAGCAGTTCCCTTACCCGGATCGAGCAGTTCTTC
NA | TRBJ2-7 | NA | TRBV9 | CASSSRRMEVDEQYF | TGTGCCAGCAGCTCCCGGAGGATGGAGGTGGACGAGCAGTACTTC
NA | TRBJ2-4 | TRBD2 | TRBV6-5 | CASSSGGSGNIQYF | TGTGCCAGCAGTTCCGGGGGGAGTGGAAACATTCAGTACTTC
NA | TRBJ1-5 | TRBD1 | TRBV19 | CASSSGQGFNQPQHF | TGTGCCAGTAGTTCGGGACAGGGATTCAATCAGCCCCAGCATTTT
NA | TRBJ1-1 | NA | TRBV4-3 | CASSQDWPPRAEAFF | TGCGCCAGCAGCCAAGATTGGCCCCCCCGGGCTGAAGCTTTCTTT
NA | TRBJ1-2 | NA | TRBV19 | CASGGNYGYTF | TGTGCCAGTGGAGGGAACTATGGCTACACCTTC
NA | TRBJ2-3 | TRBD2 | TRBV7-9 | CASSRGGLAGDTQYF | TGTGCCAGCAGCAGAGGGGGACTAGCGGGAGATACGCAGTATTTT
once | TRBJ1-1 | NA | TRBV10-3 | CAISESDSPVGAFF | TGTGCCATCAGTGAATCGGACAGCCCCGTAGGGGCTTTCTTT
NA | TRBJ2-7 | NA | TRBV18 | CASSREGGTLYEQYF | TGTGCCAGCTCACGTGAGGGGGGGACTCTATACGAGCAGTACTTC
NA | TRBJ1-1 | NA | TRBV5-6 | CASSLGVGSNTEAFF | TGTGCCAGCAGCTTGGGCGTGGGGTCGAACACTGAAGCTTTCTTT
NA | TRBJ2-7 | NA | TRBV7-9 | CASSLVPPGHAYF | TGTGCCAGCAGCTTAGTTCCCCCGGGACACGCGTACTTC
NA | TRBJ1-5 | NA | TRBV10-1 | CASSETSNQPQHF | TGCGCCAGCAGTGAGACCTCTAATCAGCCCCAGCATTTT
NA | TRBJ1-6 | NA | TRBV4-3 | CASSRSGTLNSPLHF | TGCGCCAGCAGCCGCTCCGGGACATTAAATTCACCCCTCCACTTT
NA | TRBJ2-2 | NA | TRBV27 | CASSFGLALIQTTGELFF | TGTGCCAGCAGTTTCGGCCTAGCGCTTATCCAGACCACCGGGGAGCTGTTTTTT
NA | TRBJ2-3 | NA | TRBV19 | CASSGESTDTQYF | TGTGCCAGTAGTGGGGAAAGCACAGATACGCAGTATTTT
NA | TRBJ2-1 | NA | TRBV7-9 | CASSFLLRSSYNEQFF | TGTGCCAGCAGCTTCCTACTACGCAGCTCCTACAATGAGCAGTTCTTC
NA | TRBJ2-7 | TRBD2 | TRBV7-2 | CASSVGTSGPYEQYF | TGTGCCAGCAGCGTCGGGACTAGCGGGCCCTACGAGCAGTACTTC
NA | TRBJ2-1 | NA | TRBV25-1 | CASSDPFRGYEQFF | TGTGCCAGCAGTGACCCCTTCAGGGGCTATGAGCAGTTCTTC
once | TRBJ2-5 | NA | TRBV28 | CASGSGAQYF | TGTGCCAGCGGGTCGGGGGCCCAGTACTTC